What follows are 22 T cell receptor beta chains derived from one specimen sequenced in a study of PD-1 blockade in classical Hodgkin lymphoma. Method: immunoSEQ multiplex PCR; TCRdb's copy keeps in-frame clones and lacks some. Here the sample spans 29,000 or so clones, about 76% being singletons. All trial patients relapsed after autologous stem cell transplantation. Sequencing was performed on peripheral blood mononuclear cells (PBMCs), taken before the second cycle of nivolumab. These receptors all stem from a human donor with classical Hodgkin lymphoma.

The chain uses TRBV4-1 and TRBJ2-5, with D unclear. The CDR3 spans 15 residues. The germline V gene has CDR1 MGHRA and CDR2 YSYEKL. The germline V and J ends were trimmed by 1 base and 0 bases, with 9 bases remaining between them. The CDR3 spells CASSQVAVDQETQYF. In DNA form, the CDR3 reads TGCGCCAGCAGCCAAGTGGCTGTAGACCAAGAGACCCAGTACTTC.

The chain links TRBV12-5 to TRBJ2-7; 8 bases are a match to TRBD1. The CDR3 extends over 16 amino acids. Germline V lookup: CDR1 LGHNT, CDR2 FRNRAP. V shed 1 base and J 5 bases; nucleotides not matched to a gene: 10. CDR3 in DNA: TGTGCTAGTGGTTTGGGTGGGGACAGGCGTAAACACGAGCAGTACTTC. It encodes CASGLGGDRRKHEQYF. Using reference TRBV12-5 and TRBJ2-7 for the parts outside the CDR3, the full variable domain is DARVTQTPRHKVTEMGQEVTMRCQPILGHNTVFWYRQTMMQGLELLAYFRNRAPLDDSGMPKDRFSAEMPDATLATLKIQPSEPRDSAVYFCASGLGGDRRKHEQYFGPGTRLTVT.

The chain recombines TRBV14 with TRBJ2-1; D not resolved. CDR3 length: 15 residues. Germline V gene lookup returns CDR1 SGHDN and CDR2 FVKESK. V was shortened by 4 bases and J by 4 bases, with 14 bases between the two germline ends. In DNA form, the CDR3 reads TGTGCCAGCAGCCTCCAGACAAGGCCTTACAATGAGCAGTTCTTC. This sequence encodes CASSLQTRPYNEQFF. The whole variable domain, remainder taken from reference TRBV14 and TRBJ2-1, is EAGVTQFPSHSVIEKGQTVTLRCDPISGHDNLYWYRRVMGKEIKFLLHFVKESKQDESGMPNNRFLAERTGGTYSTLKVQPAELEDSGVYFCASSLQTRPYNEQFFGPGTRLTVL.

The chain has TRBV7-3 and TRBJ1-1; D gene uncertain. The V end lost 2 bases, the J end lost 0 bases, and 4 bases lay between the germline ends. This CDR3 comprises 13 residues. Germline values: CDR1 SGHTA, CDR2 FQGTGA. DNA of the CDR3: TGTGCCAGCAGCTTACGGATGAACACTGAAGCTTTCTTT. It yields the protein CASSLRMNTEAFF.

The chain combines TRBV30 with TRBJ1-2, with no clear D. The CDR3 extends over 11 amino acids. Trimming pared 4 bases from V and 7 bases from J, leaving 10 bases between. Germline lookup yields CDR1 GTSNPN and CDR2 SVGIG (reference sequence). CDR3 amino acids: CAWTRGSGYTF. The CDR3 DNA reads TGTGCCTGGACCCGGGGTAGTGGCTACACCTTC.

The J gene is TRBJ2-1, the V gene TRBV5-1; weak D call: TRBD1 (6 bases). Trimming left V 4 bases short and J 4 bases short, with 18 bases between. Germline V gene lookup returns CDR1 SGHRS and CDR2 YFSETQ. The CDR3 covers 16 residues. DNA of the CDR3: TGCGCCAGCAGCGTCCCAGGGGAGAGGGTATACAATGAGCAGTTCTTC. Its translation is CASSVPGERVYNEQFF.

This clone is categorized as medium-sized. The rearrangement uses TRBV5-1 and TRBJ2-7, with D uncertain. Germline V gene lookup returns CDR1 SGHRS and CDR2 YFSETQ. The CDR3 runs to 12 residues. Trimming cost V 4 bases and J 0 bases, with 5 bases left between them. The CDR3 region is CASSQSSYEQYF. As DNA, the CDR3 is TGCGCCAGCAGCCAAAGCTCCTACGAGCAGTACTTC. Full variable domain (remainder filled in from reference TRBV5-1 and TRBJ2-7): KAGVTQTPRYLIKTRGQQVTLSCSPISGHRSVSWYQQTPGQGLQFLFEYFSETQRNKGNFPGRFSGRQFSNSRSEMNVSTLELGDSALYLCASSQSSYEQYFGPGTRLTVT.

The chain couples TRBV7-2 to TRBJ2-7, with D possibly TRBD1 on 6 matching bases. Trimming took off 1 base at V and 4 bases at J, with 11 bases between the two ends. Germline loops: CDR1 SGHTA, CDR2 FQGNSA. The CDR3 spans 14 residues. This chain's CDR3 is CASSLGTQGYEQYF. The CDR3 nucleotides are TGTGCCAGCAGCTTAGGCACACAGGGATACGAGCAGTACTTC.

This sequence joins TRBV5-1 and TRBJ2-7, with D perhaps given as TRBD1 or TRBD2 (5 bases each). The CDR3 totals 15 residues. Trimming shortened V by 3 bases and J by 3 bases, and 16 bases separated the two germline ends. CDR1 is SGHRS, CDR2 YFSETQ, per germline. This CDR3 reads CASSSEGPHLYEQYF. In DNA, the CDR3 is TGCGCCAGCAGCTCCGAGGGACCACACCTCTACGAGCAGTACTTC.

This chain links TRBV7-8 with TRBJ1-5; D is perhaps TRBD1 (6 bases). The CDR3 has 16 residues. Trimming removed 3 bases from V and 4 bases from J, with 16 bases in between. Germline lookup yields CDR1 SGHVS and CDR2 FQNEAQ. Here the CDR3 DNA reads TGTGCCAGCAGCTTGGCCACAAGGGGGATGAATCAGCCCCAGCATTTT. Its protein product is CASSLATRGMNQPQHF.

CDR3: CASSDRQGKGELFF. The CDR3, as DNA: TGTGCCAGCAGTGACCGACAGGGGAAGGGGGAGCTGTTTTTT. This rearrangement joins TRBV6-4 to TRBJ2-2, with 8 nucleotides matching TRBD1. Germline V CDR1 and CDR2: MRHNA, SNTAGT. The J segment lost 8 bases and the V segment lost 2 bases, leaving 4 bases of the junction unmatched. CDR3 size: 14 residues.

The chain combines TRBV5-1 with TRBJ1-2, with D uncertain. Trimming removed 0 bases from V and 3 bases from J, with 12 bases in between. This CDR3 has 15 residues. Germline V lookup: CDR1 SGHRS, CDR2 YFSETQ. In DNA, the CDR3 is TGCGCCAGCAGCTTGGCCGGCCCGGAGGACTATGGCTACACCTTC. This sequence encodes CASSLAGPEDYGYTF.

The chain joins TRBV9 to TRBJ2-2; D call uncertain. The V end lost 0 bases, the J end lost 4 bases, and 7 bases lay between the germline ends. This CDR3 has 14 residues. The germline V gene encodes CDR1 SGDLS and CDR2 YYNGEE. CDR3 loop: CASSVALSTGELFF. Written as DNA, the CDR3 is TGTGCCAGCAGCGTAGCTCTGAGCACCGGGGAGCTGTTTTTT.

The rearrangement uses TRBV7-9 and TRBJ2-1; D ambiguous. Trimming removed 5 bases at V and 8 bases at J, with 7 bases between. The CDR3 loop spans 11 amino acids. Looked up from germline, CDR1 is SEHNR and CDR2 is FQNEAQ (reference sequence). The CDR3 region has the DNA TGTGCCAGCAGCCCCAACCATGAGCAGTTCTTC. The encoded protein is CASSPNHEQFF.

The chain joins TRBV5-5 to TRBJ1-5; D uncertain. The CDR3 length is 15 residues. Looked up from germline, CDR1 is SGHKS and CDR2 is YYEKEE (reference sequence). V was cut by 0 bases and J by 4 bases, with 11 bases left in between. This CDR3 is CASSLVPLGNQPQHF. The CDR3 DNA reads TGTGCCAGCAGCTTGGTTCCCTTGGGGAATCAGCCCCAGCATTTT.

This clone has a handful of counts. The V call is TRBV4-3, the J call TRBJ1-2; D may be TRBD1 (6 bases). Trimming shortened V by 5 bases and J by 10 bases, and 20 bases separated the two germline ends. The CDR3 contains 14 residues. Germline V gives CDR1 LGHNA, CDR2 YSLEER. CDR3 in amino acids: CASSFPIDRTNYTF. CDR3 sequence (DNA): TGCGCCAGCAGCTTTCCTATAGACAGGACCAACTACACCTTC.

The J gene is TRBJ2-2, the V gene TRBV7-6, with a possible D match to TRBD1 (7 bases). This CDR3 region has 16 residues. The V end lost 2 bases, the J end lost 0 bases, and 10 bases lay between the germline ends. CDR1 SGHVS and CDR2 FNYEAQ come from the germline V gene. CDR3 region: CASSLSRGANTGELFF. CDR3 DNA sequence: TGTGCCAGCAGCTTAAGCAGGGGGGCGAACACCGGGGAGCTGTTTTTT.

This clone showed up just a few times. The rearrangement joins TRBV20-1 to TRBJ1-2; the D is unclear. The CDR3 extends over 10 amino acids. The germline gives CDR1 DFQATT, CDR2 SNEGSKA (reference sequence). V gave up 7 bases and J gave up 6 bases, with 9 bases separating them. Written as DNA, the CDR3 is TGCAGTGAGTCGGAGGATGGCTACACCTTC. Amino acids: CSESEDGYTF.

This clone came up a few times. The chain employs TRBV11-2 and TRBJ2-5, with D perhaps matching TRBD1 or TRBD2 (5 bases each). The CDR3 runs 14 residues. The germline gives CDR1 SGHAT, CDR2 FQNNGV. V lost 1 base, J lost 7 bases, and 13 bases lay in between. The CDR3, as DNA: TGTGCCAGCAGCTTAGTTCCGGGACCGGGGACCCAGTACTTC. It codes for CASSLVPGPGTQYF.

This clone was recorded a few times. The chain employs TRBV27 and TRBJ2-5; 8 positions match TRBD2. The CDR3 sequence is 15 residues long. Germline assignment: CDR1 MNHEY and CDR2 SMNVEV (reference sequence). The V segment lost 2 bases and the J segment 3 bases; nucleotides outside the gene matches: 5. Written as DNA, the CDR3 is TGTGCCAGCAGTTTACTCGGGGGGGCTGAAGAGACCCAGTACTTC. It specifies CASSLLGGAEETQYF.

This chain uses TRBV11-2 with TRBJ2-3; D is unresolved. V was clipped by 5 bases and J by 2 bases, with 11 bases between them. CDR1 is SGHAT and CDR2 is FQNNGV in the germline V gene. This CDR3 comprises 14 residues. CDR3: CASSLIPPTDTQYF. In DNA form, the CDR3 reads TGTGCCAGCAGCCTAATCCCCCCCACAGATACGCAGTATTTT. Variable domain in full (rest from reference TRBV11-2 and TRBJ2-3): EAGVAQSPRYKIIEKRQSVAFWCNPISGHATLYWYQQILGQGPKLLIQFQNNGVVDDSQLPKDRFSAERLKGVDSTLKIQPAKLEDSAVYLCASSLIPPTDTQYFGPGTRLTVL.

The rearrangement uses TRBV4-2 and TRBJ1-4; D not certain. Trimming removed 4 bases from V and 0 bases from J, with 12 bases in between. Germline CDR1 is LGHNA and CDR2 is YNFKEQ. The length of the CDR3 is 16 residues. The CDR3 nucleotides read TGTGCCAGCAGCCGAGAACGGATTGCAACTAATGAAAAACTGTTTTTT. Translation: CASSRERIATNEKLFF.